This T cell receptor beta chain appears in the sequencing data of a study of persistence of HIV-infected CD4 T cells. About the study: Suppressive ART had lasted a median of around eight years. Anti-CD3/anti-CD28 beads activated more cells than antigen stimulation did. Overall study results and limits: CMV- and Gag-responding cells had lower TCRbeta richness than CD3/CD28-responding cells.

CDR1 is SGDLS and CDR2 is YYNGEE in the germline V gene. Deletions cut 0 bases from V and 0 bases from J, with 9 bases between. The CDR3 sequence is 16 residues long. Anti-CD3/anti-CD28 beads served as a nonspecific positive control stimulus. CD4+ T cells upregulating both CD40 ligand and CD69 were sorted as responding cells. Before stimulation, PBMCs underwent CD8+ T cell depletion. Sequencing used immunoSEQ version 4 in survey mode. Some clones are missing from TCRdb's copy, which holds only in-frame ones; the method was immunoSEQ multiplex PCR. The repertoire has tens of thousands of clones, approximately 89% of them found once; the top ten carry around 2%. As concerns this clone: Its antigen remains unknown.

Here the sequenced sample was CD4+ T cells sorted from PBMCs after roughly 18-hour stimulation, taken from a patient who received antiretroviral therapy. V usage is TRBV9 and J usage is TRBJ2-2; no clear D. The source of this sequence is an adult man with HIV who was CMV-seropositive. The CDR3 is CASSVDGTPNTGELFF. The CDR3 DNA reads TGTGCCAGCAGCGTAGATGGCACCCCGAACACCGGGGAGCTGTTTTTT.